These 4 T cell receptor beta chains originate from one sample sequenced in a study of blood T cell repertoires in COVID-19. Assay: immunoSEQ multiplex PCR; the TCRdb copy retains only in-frame clones and omits some. The table lists 130,000 to 150,000 clones, just under 90% of them singletons. Sequencing input: peripheral blood. These receptors were taken from a woman between 35 and 50 years old with acute or convalescent COVID-19.

This clone was observed a single time. The rearrangement links TRBV19 to TRBJ2-2, with D maybe TRBD1 (5 bases). V lost 3 bases, J lost 2 bases, and 10 bases lay in between. This CDR3 contains 15 residues. Germline V gene sequence: CDR1 LNHDA, CDR2 SQIVND (reference sequence). The CDR3 here is CASSIDSLNTGELFF. CDR3 DNA: TGTGCCAGTAGTATCGACAGCTTAAACACCGGGGAGCTGTTTTTT. The variable domain in full, with the rest retrieved from reference TRBV19 and TRBJ2-2, is DGGITQSPKYLFRKEGQNVTLSCEQNLNHDAMYWYRQDPGQGLRLIYYSQIVNDFQKGDIAEGYSVSREKKESFPLTVTSAQKNPTAFYLCASSIDSLNTGELFFGEGSRLTVL.

This clone was counted only a few times. This chain joins TRBV19 and TRBJ1-2; the match to TRBD1 covers 10 bases. The germline V gene has CDR1 LNHDA and CDR2 SQIVND (reference sequence). With 7 bases clipped from V and 6 bases from J, the junction kept 8 bases outside the gene matches. CDR3 length: 14 residues. The chain's CDR3 is CASTRQGAVDGYTF. The CDR3 nucleotides are TGTGCCAGTACCCGACAGGGGGCGGTGGATGGCTACACCTTC.

This clone was detected only a few times. The chain joins TRBV29-1 to TRBJ2-1, with 9 nucleotides matching TRBD2. The CDR3 has 14 amino acids. The V gene's germline CDR1 is SQVTM and CDR2 ANQGSEA. J gave up 9 bases and V 6 bases, and 12 bases lay outside the gene matches. CDR3 nucleotides: TGCAGCGTGGGGGTAGCGGGAGTTATGGGTGAGCAGTTCTTC. Protein: CSVGVAGVMGEQFF.

This clone was counted once. The rearrangement joins TRBV11-2 to TRBJ1-1; TRBD1 agrees at 7 bases. V shed 6 bases and J 4 bases; nucleotides not matched to a gene: 8. This CDR3 is 14 amino acids long. Germline CDR1 is SGHAT and CDR2 is FQNNGV. The CDR3 protein is CASSRQGEGTEAFF. CDR3 nucleotides: TGTGCCAGCAGTCGACAGGGAGAGGGCACTGAAGCTTTCTTT. The whole variable domain, remainder taken from reference TRBV11-2 and TRBJ1-1, is EAGVAQSPRYKIIEKRQSVAFWCNPISGHATLYWYQQILGQGPKLLIQFQNNGVVDDSQLPKDRFSAERLKGVDSTLKIQPAKLEDSAVYLCASSRQGEGTEAFFGQGTRLTVV.